This note documents a single T cell receptor beta chain sequence. This sample stems from a study of blood T cell repertoires in COVID-19. Looking at the study overall: Acute and convalescent COVID-19 specimens originated in the United States, Italy and Spain. T cells, B-cell-depleted T cells, or PBMCs provided the cDNA or gDNA that served as material.

Repertoires were generated with immunoSEQ multiplex PCR, while TCRdb's copy carries only in-frame clones and drops some. Of around 250,000 clones detected, about 89% appear once; the ten largest clones hold 4.1%. Germline CDR1 is MDHEN and CDR2 is SYDVKM. This CDR3 has 13 residues. The V gene lost 2 bases and the J gene lost 4 bases, with 8 bases spanning the gap. The study recruited people aged about 18 to 90 years across approximately 25 US areas. In Cohort 3, a recovered donor had either two negative PCRs, clearance, or symptom resolution. The sample taken for sequencing was PBMCs or T cells enriched from blood (not recorded which). The V and J genes are TRBV28 and TRBJ1-2; TRBD1 might be the D (6 bases). The receptor was derived from a woman aged 30 to 39 who had recovered from COVID-19. CDR3 DNA: TGTGCCAGCAGTTTAGGGGGCAGCTATGGCTACACCTTC. Translating gives CASSLGGSYGYTF.